The entry below describes one T cell receptor beta chain. Its antigen is unknown. The record originates from a study of shared clonotypes between healthy human individuals. CDR1 SQVTM and CDR2 ANQGSEA come from the germline V gene. The CDR3 is 17 residues long. The V and J ends lost 4 bases and 4 bases, in that order; junction bases with no gene match: 12. General observations from the study: Only a few donors were included, so the genetic and exposure-history diversity represented was limited.

The naive CD8 population came from CD45RO-negative cells selected for CCR7, without terminally differentiated effector memory CD45RA+ cells. This table comes from immunoSEQ multiplex PCR, and its TCRdb copy is limited to in-frame clones, with some not included. The sample contains approximately 1.9 million clones, around 95% of which appear only once. The receptor was derived from a man aged 18 to 29 in good health. Some clones in this sample may be carry-over from other donors' samples. Source material: naive CD8+ T cells from PBMCs. This chain uses TRBV29-1 with TRBJ2-2, with 10 bases matching TRBD2. In nucleotides, the CDR3 is TGCAGCGTTGTTAGCGGGAGGCCCCCCCGGGGCACCGGGGAGCTGTTTTTT. It specifies CSVVSGRPPRGTGELFF.